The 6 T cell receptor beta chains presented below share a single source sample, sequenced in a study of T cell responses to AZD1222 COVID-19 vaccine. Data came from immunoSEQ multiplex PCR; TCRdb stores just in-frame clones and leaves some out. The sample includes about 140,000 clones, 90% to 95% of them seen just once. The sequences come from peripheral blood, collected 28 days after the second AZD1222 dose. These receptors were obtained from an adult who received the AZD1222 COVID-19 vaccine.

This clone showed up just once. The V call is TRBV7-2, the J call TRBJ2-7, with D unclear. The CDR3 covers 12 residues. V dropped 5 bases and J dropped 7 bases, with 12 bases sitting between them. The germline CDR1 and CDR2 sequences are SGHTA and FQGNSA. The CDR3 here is CASSPGTVEQYF. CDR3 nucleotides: TGTGCCAGCAGCCCAGGCACGGTTGAGCAGTACTTC.

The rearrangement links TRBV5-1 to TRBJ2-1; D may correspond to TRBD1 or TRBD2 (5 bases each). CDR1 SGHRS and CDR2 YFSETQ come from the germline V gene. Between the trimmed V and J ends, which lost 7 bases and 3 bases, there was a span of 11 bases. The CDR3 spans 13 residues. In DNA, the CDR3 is TGCGCCAGCGCTGGGGGTGGCTACAATGAGCAGTTCTTC. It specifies CASAGGGYNEQFF.

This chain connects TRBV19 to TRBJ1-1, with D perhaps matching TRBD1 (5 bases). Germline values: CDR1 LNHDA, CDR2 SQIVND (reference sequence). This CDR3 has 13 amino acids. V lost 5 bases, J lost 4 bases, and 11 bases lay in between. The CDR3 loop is CASSVGLSTEAFF. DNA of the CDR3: TGTGCCAGTAGTGTGGGGCTGAGCACTGAAGCTTTCTTT.

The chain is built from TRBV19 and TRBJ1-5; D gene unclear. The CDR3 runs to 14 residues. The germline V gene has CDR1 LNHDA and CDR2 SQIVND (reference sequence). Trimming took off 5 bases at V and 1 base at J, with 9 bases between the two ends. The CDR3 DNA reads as TGTGCCAGTAGTTTTCGCAGAAGCAATCAGCCCCAGCATTTT. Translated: CASSFRRSNQPQHF.

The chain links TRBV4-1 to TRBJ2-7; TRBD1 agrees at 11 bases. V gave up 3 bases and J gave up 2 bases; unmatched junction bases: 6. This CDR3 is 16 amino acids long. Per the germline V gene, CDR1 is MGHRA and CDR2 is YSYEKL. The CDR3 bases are TGCGCCAGCAGCCACGAGGGGGGACAGGGGGCCTACGAGCAGTACTTC. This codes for CASSHEGGQGAYEQYF.

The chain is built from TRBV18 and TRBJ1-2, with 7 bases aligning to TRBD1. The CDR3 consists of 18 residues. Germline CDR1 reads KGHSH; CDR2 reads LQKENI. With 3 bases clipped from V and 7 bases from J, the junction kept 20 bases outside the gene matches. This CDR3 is CASSPQRSPDGQAAGYTF. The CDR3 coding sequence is TGTGCCAGCTCACCGCAACGCTCGCCTGATGGACAGGCGGCTGGCTACACCTTC.